The 9 T cell receptor beta chains below all came from one sample that was sequenced in a study of T cells expressing NK-cell markers (TCRdb year 2020). Library creation used 5' RACE. The sample was run on an Illumina HiSeq 2000. TCRdb reprocessed the raw reads; every CDR3 protein sequence is a single record, and DNA is not supplied. This specimen's table enumerates around 100,000 distinct CDR3 sequences. The top ten constitute approximately 17% of the sample. Sample: blood T cells: a sorted CD56 or NKG2C T cell subset, CD4+ or CD8+ T cells, or bulk PBMC T cells (not recorded which). The receptors stem from a woman aged 18 to 69 in good health.

This chain joins TRBV9 and TRBJ2-5; the D call of TRBD1 rests on TCRdb alone, since no DNA is present to check it. Germline assignment: CDR1 SGDLS and CDR2 YYNGEE. There are 13 residues in the CDR3. The CDR3 is CASSAPNQETQYF.

The chain carries TRBV27 and TRBJ2-7; TCRdb's D call, TRBD1, is unchecked because there is no DNA. The CDR3 loop spans 13 amino acids. Germline V gene lookup returns CDR1 MNHEY and CDR2 SMNVEV (reference sequence). CDR3 protein: CASSGLGEYEQYF.

This chain connects TRBV15 to TRBJ2-2; TCRdb names TRBD1, which stays unverified in the absence of DNA. There are 14 residues in the CDR3. The germline V gene has CDR1 LNHNV and CDR2 YYDKDF (reference sequence). The CDR3 region is CATSTGPNTGELFF. The entire variable domain, with the rest obtained from reference TRBV15 and TRBJ2-2, is as follows: DAMVIQNPRYQVTQFGKPVTLSCSQTLNHNVMYWYQQKSSQAPKLLFHYYDKDFNNEADTPDNFQSRRPNTSFCFLDIRSPGLGDTAMYLCATSTGPNTGELFFGEGSRLTVL.

The chain uses TRBV7-9 and TRBJ2-1; the D gene TCRdb calls, TRBD1, cannot be checked with no DNA. Germline CDR1 is SEHNR and CDR2 is FQNEAQ (reference sequence). The CDR3 is made up of 16 amino acids. The CDR3: CASSLTLRDSFLEQFF.

V and J are TRBV7-9 and TRBJ1-1; TCRdb lists TRBD1, though no DNA is available to test this call. The germline V gene encodes CDR1 SEHNR and CDR2 FQNEAQ (reference sequence). This CDR3 comprises 12 residues. CDR3 sequence reads: CASRPGNTEAFF.

This chain's CDR3 is CASTRGGPDTQYF. V usage is TRBV7-8 and J usage is TRBJ2-3; TCRdb's D call, TRBD1, is unchecked because there is no DNA. Germline V gives CDR1 SGHVS, CDR2 FQNEAQ. The CDR3 loop spans 13 amino acids.

The chain has TRBV11-2 and TRBJ2-1; there is no DNA to check the TCRdb D call of TRBD1. This CDR3 has 15 amino acids. The germline CDR1 and CDR2 sequences are SGHAT and FQNNGV. The CDR3 sequence is CASSLGAGKRNEQFF. Full variable domain (rest looked up from reference TRBV11-2 and TRBJ2-1): EAGVAQSPRYKIIEKRQSVAFWCNPISGHATLYWYQQILGQGPKLLIQFQNNGVVDDSQLPKDRFSAERLKGVDSTLKIQPAKLEDSAVYLCASSLGAGKRNEQFFGPGTRLTVL.

This sequence joins TRBV19 and TRBJ2-1; TCRdb calls TRBD1, which cannot be checked without DNA. Germline assignment: CDR1 LNHDA and CDR2 SQIVND (reference sequence). CDR3 size: 13 residues. The chain's CDR3 is CASSITGSNEQFF.

The J gene is TRBJ2-3, the V gene TRBV21-1. TRBV21-1 is a recognized pseudogene. The CDR3 consists of 13 residues. The CDR3 is CASSNQDTDTQYF.